The clone carrying this T cell receptor (beta chain) was seen more than once but under ten times. This sample is drawn from a study of blood T cell repertoires in COVID-19. Study-level information: The study drew acute and convalescent COVID-19 samples from the United States, Italy and Spain. T cells, B-cell-depleted T cells, or PBMCs supplied cDNA or gDNA.

The CDR3 is 17 amino acids. Original processing methods: The authors estimated nucleated cell counts from reference gene primer amplification. Profiled with immunoSEQ multiplex PCR; TCRdb holds only in-frame clones, not every one. V, J and clone size were drawn from that table, and D and trimming were deduced from the DNA. The sample holds roughly 30,000 clones; roughly 83% are singletons and the top ten take more than 9.5%. The sequence derives from a man older than 75 with active COVID-19. This chain joins TRBV12-1 and TRBJ1-6; the listed D gene, TRBD1, was not tested against the DNA. TRBV12-1 is designated a pseudogene. Specimen: peripheral blood. DNA of the CDR3: TGTGCCAGCAGCTTGCGGACAGGGGGCCTCTATAATTCACCCCTCCACTTT. Its protein product is CASSLRTGGLYNSPLHF.